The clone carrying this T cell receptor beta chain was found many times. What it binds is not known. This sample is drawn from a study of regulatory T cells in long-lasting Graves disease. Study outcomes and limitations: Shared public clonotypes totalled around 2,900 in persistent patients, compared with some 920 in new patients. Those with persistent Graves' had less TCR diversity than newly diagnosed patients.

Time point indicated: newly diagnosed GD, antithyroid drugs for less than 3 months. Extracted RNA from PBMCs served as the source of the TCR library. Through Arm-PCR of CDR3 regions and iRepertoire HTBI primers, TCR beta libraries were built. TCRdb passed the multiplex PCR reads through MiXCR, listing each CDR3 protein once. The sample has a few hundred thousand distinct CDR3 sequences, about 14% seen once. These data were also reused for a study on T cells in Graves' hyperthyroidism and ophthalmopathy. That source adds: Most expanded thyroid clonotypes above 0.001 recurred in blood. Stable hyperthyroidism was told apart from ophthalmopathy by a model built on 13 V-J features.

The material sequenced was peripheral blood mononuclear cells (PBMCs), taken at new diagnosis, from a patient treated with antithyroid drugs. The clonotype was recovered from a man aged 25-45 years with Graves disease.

The CDR3 is CSARDWRDRGTDTQYF. In DNA form, the CDR3 reads TGCAGTGCTAGAGATTGGCGGGACAGGGGAACAGATACGCAGTATTTT. The rearrangement uses TRBV20-1 and TRBJ2-3, with 10 positions matching TRBD1. Germline CDR1 is DFQATT and CDR2 is SNEGSKA (reference sequence). The ends lost 0 bases at V and 3 bases at J; junction bases unmatched: 6. CDR3 size: 16 residues.